This T cell receptor beta chain is drawn from a study of T-cell memory formation after mild COVID-19. Study-level results: The SARS-CoV-2 specificity of second-wave clones reaching peak at day 37 remained unverified.

A 5'RACE reaction primed in the constant segment made cDNA libraries of TCR alpha and TCR beta, and these carried sample barcodes and UMIs. TCRdb reprocessed the 5' RACE reads via MiXCR and lists one record per CDR3 protein. The repertoire holds 380,000 or so distinct CDR3 sequences, roughly an eighth seen once, with approximately 21% in the top ten. Only a few counts were recorded for this clonotype. Its specificity is not known. There are 14 residues in the CDR3. CDR1 and CDR2 (germline): SGHRS, YFSETQ. Trimming removed 4 bases from V and 0 bases from J, with 10 bases in between. The rearrangement uses TRBV5-1 and TRBJ1-1; D gene ambiguous. The sequenced sample was PBMCs or a T cell subset sorted from them (not recorded which). The clonotype comes from a man between 18 and 29 years old who had mild COVID-19 (a few samples of this study predate the infection). Cell type and time point are not known. CDR3 loop: CASSLSNLNTEAFF. CDR3 nucleotide sequence: TGCGCCAGCAGCCTCTCGAATTTGAACACTGAAGCTTTCTTT.